This T cell receptor beta chain was observed in a study of cytomegalovirus exposure and HLA in healthy donors (dated by TCRdb to about 2017). Turning to the overall study: In an earlier analysis of approximately 500 of the donors, around 290 Gb of sequence data and about 110 million unique TCR beta sequences from about 190 million T cells were reported. An early release that covered roughly 600 HLA-typed donors contained approximately 290 gigabases of sequencing data and tens of millions of unique TCR sequences. Of the 350 to 450 genotyped donors, about 84% fell in the genetic ancestry cluster associated with self-reported Caucasian donors. The study was designed to test whether signatures of past pathogen exposure could be identified by cataloging public T cell receptors. The study used immunosequencing to profile the T cell repertoires of hundreds of subjects and linked those repertoires to cytomegalovirus serostatus. Along with the approximately 650-subject first cohort, a separate validation cohort of more than 90 different subjects was used. The study combined high-throughput TCR immunosequencing, statistical association of individual TCRs with disease status, and machine learning to predict cytomegalovirus infection status. A later analysis re-examined previously published TCR beta repertoires from around 670 donors and added high-resolution HLA genotyping to investigate patterns of TCR occurrence. Rather than using new phenotypic data, the later analysis identified candidate immune exposures from TCR beta sequences and from how often those sequences occurred across donors. An earlier analysis of 450 to 750 of the donors used high-throughput TCR beta sequencing to judge whether each TCR beta V gene segment behaved as functional or pseudogenic. Donor age, sex, ethnicity and CMV serostatus were compiled alongside the repertoire data. A later genetic analysis used genome-wide SNP genotypes for about 60% of the roughly 700 donors, treating that subset as a discovery cohort. Every repertoire in the discovery cohort had been generated on one and the same sequencing platform. Class I and class II HLA loci were covered by the typing at four-digit resolution. Typing coverage differed by locus: A, B, C, DRB1 and DQB1 were typed in roughly 629-640 donors, DQA1 in 522, DPA1 in approximately 600, and DPB1 in 400 to 480. Four to six DR-DQ haplotypes were handled as single units for association and clustering, since linkage in the cohort was strong. Among several hundred genotyped donors of the cohort, an average of roughly 230,000 unique TCR beta nucleotide sequences was sequenced per donor, of which 15% to 20% were non-productive. Findings and caveats that apply to the study as a whole: A later analysis reported that several top co-occurrence clusters appeared linked to parvovirus B19, influenza, CMV and Epstein-Barr virus. A further reported finding was that TCR beta sequences accurately predicted the HLA-A and HLA-B alleles for most subjects in the first cohort. In a later analysis, the rate of TCR association differed among HLA loci, with DRB1 alleles having the most associated TCRs and HLA-C alleles having the fewest. Compared with equally common non-associated chains, HLA-associated TCR beta chains in a later analysis were more clonally expanded and had lower generation probabilities. Roughly uniform sequencing depth across donors was assumed in presence/absence analyses, although this assumption may not hold. At a false discovery rate of 0.05, a later analysis linked roughly 17,000 TCR beta sequences to specific HLA alleles. The earlier analysis of some 560 of the donors excluded about 16 rarely observed V segments, including chromosome 9 orphons, because counts were too low. The 87-base-pair reads could not distinguish some IMGT-functional V segments, including TRBV6-2 and TRBV6-3, so those segments were excluded. The classifier was reported to diagnose cytomegalovirus status with high specificity and sensitivity in both the original and validation cohorts. In this cohort, only TCR beta chains were sequenced, and detectable features were limited by the absence of alpha or paired-chain data. In a later genetic analysis, fewer N-insertions in productive TCRs were reported among donors in an Asian-associated ancestry cluster than the 666-donor mean. In vitro tests confirmed that a few of the cytomegalovirus-associated TCR beta chains recognize cytomegalovirus antigens. In the study, approximately 160 TCR beta chains were listed as associated with cytomegalovirus. Linkage disequilibrium might explain the correlated functional status among segregating V segments, but an unknown experimental factor could not be ruled out. Most TCR sequences were seen in very few donors, while some public TCRs were found in many individuals. Because HLA typing was missing for some donors at each locus, association tests included only the typed subset. The only immune exposure information available for the cohort was CMV serostatus. Most CMV-associated TCR beta chains appeared to be HLA-restricted in a later analysis, and the HLA associations seemed to be driven largely by CMV exposure. V-gene and J-gene trimming of TCR beta chains was associated with a missense DCLRE1C variant in a later genetic analysis, and the association was replicated in an independent cohort. A group of highly shared sequence variants was considered likely to be a technical artifact of the sequencing pipeline. The authors suggested that the approach could potentially be extended to other disease states and immunological phenotypes. When HLA alleles, especially DR and DQ, strongly co-occurred, attributing TCR associations to individual alleles was difficult. Broadly in line with IMGT annotations, most TCR beta V segments showed up in productive rearrangements about 90% or about 30% of the time in an earlier analysis of around 600 of the donors.

This clone was counted between two and nine times. Its antigen is currently not known. The record has no base qualities; no much larger clone is one base away. The library was made by the immunoSEQ multiplex PCR assay. For the multiplex PCR, a mixture combining 60 forward primers for TCR Vbeta segments and 13 reverse primers for TCR Jbeta segments was used. A multiplex PCR assay on genomic DNA amplified the CDR3 region of rearranged TCR beta genes. The Illumina HiSeq System was used to sequence the amplified TCR beta libraries as 87-base-pair reads. On the authors' methods: In a later analysis, about 80 million unique TCR beta chains were counted across the 500 to 850 repertoires, and around 11 million of these chains were shared by at least two donors. Raw reads were error-corrected and collapsed into unique sequences with a nearest-neighbor algorithm that merged closely related sequences to remove PCR and sequencing errors. To assign V, D and J gene segments, CDR3 sequences were aligned to IMGT reference sequences. Each retained sequence needed at least a six-nucleotide match to both a V gene segment and a J gene segment. Rearrangements were called productive when the CDR3 lacked stop codons and stayed in frame with V and J; all others were non-productive. Following IMGT convention, CDR3 was defined as the stretch from the second conserved V-encoded cysteine up to the conserved J-encoded phenylalanine. Sequences without an unambiguous match to a single V gene segment were excluded from the earlier analysis of about 630 of the donors. An earlier analysis of roughly 590 of the donors called V segments functional above 56.7% productive rearrangements and segregating when the between-donor standard deviation exceeded 5%. To diagnose cytomegalovirus status from the catalog of TCR beta chain sequences, a statistical classification framework was built. A later analysis assigned V and J genes by comparing TCR nucleotide sequences with IMGT/GENE-DB human TR gene sequences. The TCRdist pipeline was used in a later analysis to assign CDR3 sequences and most-parsimonious VDJ recombination scenarios. In a later analysis, each TCR beta chain was defined by its CDR3 amino acid sequence together with its V-gene family, and reads without a unique V-gene family were excluded. In a later analysis, 500 to 700 highly shared, low-generation-probability nucleotide sequences were removed to address suspected cross-contamination and a sequencing artifact. In a later analysis, a clonal expansion index for each public chain was calculated from normalized within-repertoire ranks of inferred template counts. In a later analysis, generation probabilities were computed with a VDJ recombination model fitted to out-of-frame rearrangements, and the resulting probabilities were checked against IGoR. A later analysis scored TCR-TCR, TCR-HLA and TCR-CMV co-occurrence with hypergeometric tests, applying a repertoire-size bias correction to TCR pairs. False discovery rates were estimated in a later analysis by permuting HLA or CMV assignments 20 times. In a later analysis, co-occurring TCRs were grouped using DBSCAN, with TCRdist sequence similarity added in when clustering inside HLA-allele-positive subsets. Repertoires with fewer than 30,000 or more than 120,000 public chains were left out of co-occurrence clustering, as were four to six repertoires with anomalous nucleotide sharing. The clones in this table, taken by TCRdb from immuneACCESS, are in-frame only. Not every clone is retained; where verified, under half of the shortfall comes from an unresolved V gene, and the cause of the rest is unknown. D and trimming were read from the DNA, whereas the V and J calls and clone size are those reported in that table. The sample table contains 100,000 to 150,000 clones; only one count was recorded for 8% to 11% of them. The leading ten clones occupy approximately 4.5% of the sample.

The CDR3 runs 15 amino acids, cysteine and phenylalanine included. Only CDR3 DNA remains: 45 bases, in frame from the first base. Trimming removed 0 bases from V and 3 bases from J, leaving 12 bases between the germline ends. Sequences SGHDT (CDR1) and YYEEEE (CDR2) are obtained from the germline V gene. The cohort was made up of about 670 healthy bone marrow donors. Cohort members were all nominally healthy when sampled, although unrecorded immune exposures were likely present. The donor was CMV seropositive and belonged to the group of 250 to 300 seropositive cohort members. A peripheral blood sample was provided by each donor, and peripheral blood mononuclear cells were used for TCR beta sequencing. Genomic DNA extraction from the blood cell samples was performed with the Qiagen DNeasy Blood Extraction Kit.

The sequencing input was PBMCs. The sequence joins TRBV5-6 to TRBJ1-2, and TRBD1 may be the D gene, going by 6 matching bases. The clonotype originates from a woman under 30 in good health and CMV-seropositive. The DNA is TGTGCCAGCAGCTTGGGCAAACAGGGTCACTATGGCTACACCTTC. Its translation is CASSLGKQGHYGYTF.